This T cell receptor (beta chain) is drawn from a study of graft-versus-host responses after intestinal transplantation. Study at large: All recipients got anti-thymocyte globulin induction, then tacrolimus and steroids for three to four years.

Clones were sequenced by immunoSEQ multiplex PCR, and TCRdb holds only the in-frame ones, with some missing. The data contain thousands of clones, around 23% of them singletons. This clone came up a few times. Irradiated stimulators labeled with violet dye, around 200,000 in number, were plated with around 200,000 CFSE-labeled responders. The specimen comprised alloreactive CD4+ T cells from a mixed lymphocyte reaction culture, sampled before transplantation. Described subset: CFSE-low proliferating T cells sorted from roughly six-day pre-transplant mixed lymphocyte reaction (GvH or HvG direction). This clonotype was sampled from a human patient who was an organ donor for intestinal transplantation.

CDR3 region: CASSLSGSSYNEQFF. The CDR3 DNA sequence: TGTGCCAGCAGTCTCAGCGGGAGCTCCTACAATGAGCAGTTCTTC. The chain links TRBV6-1 to TRBJ2-1; 8 nucleotides agree with TRBD2. Germline CDR1 is MNHNS and CDR2 is SASEGT. CDR3 length: 15 residues. After removal of 5 bases from V and 0 bases from J, the junction contained 3 bases not matched to a gene.